A single sample gave rise to the 15 T cell receptor beta chains below, sequenced in a study of blood T cell repertoires in COVID-19. Assay used: immunoSEQ multiplex PCR; TCRdb lists only in-frame clones, some missing. The sample has about 280,000 clones, 91% seen once. Sequencing input: PBMCs or T cells enriched from blood (not recorded which). All receptors come from a man aged 40-49 years who had been exposed to COVID-19.

This clone was counted a single time. The V gene is TRBV28, the J gene TRBJ2-7; the D gene is possibly TRBD1 (5 bases). V gave up 5 bases and J gave up 2 bases, with 19 bases separating them. Germline V gives CDR1 MDHEN, CDR2 SYDVKM. The CDR3 consists of 16 residues. The CDR3 loop reads CASSMRTLRTPYEQYF. For the CDR3, the DNA is TGTGCCAGCAGTATGCGGACACTACGTACCCCCTACGAGCAGTACTTC. The whole variable domain, filled in from reference TRBV28 and TRBJ2-7, reads DVKVTQSSRYLVKRTGEKVFLECVQDMDHENMFWYRQDPGLGLRLIYFSYDVKMKEKGDIPEGYSVSREKKERFSLILESASTNQTSMYLCASSMRTLRTPYEQYFGPGTRLTVT.

The CDR3 DNA sequence: TGCGCCAGCAGTATTAGCGGTTCCACCTACAATGAGCAGTTCTTC. As protein: CASSISGSTYNEQFF. The chain employs TRBV10-2 and TRBJ2-1, with a possible D match to TRBD2 (6 bases). CDR3 length: 15 residues. From germline, CDR1 is WSHSY and CDR2 SAAADI. Deletions cut 5 bases from V and 2 bases from J, with 13 bases between.

This chain joins TRBV27 and TRBJ2-3; TRBD1 aligns across 8 bases. The CDR3 has 15 residues. Germline V gene sequence: CDR1 MNHEY, CDR2 SMNVEV (reference sequence). V gave up 6 bases and J gave up 1 base; unmatched junction bases: 6. The CDR3 DNA reads as TGTGCCAGCAGCCTACCGACAGGGGGCACAGATACGCAGTATTTT. Translated: CASSLPTGGTDTQYF.

This sequence joins TRBV2 and TRBJ1-4; unclear D gene. Trimming stripped 6 bases from V and 2 bases from J, with 16 bases between. Looked up from germline, CDR1 is SNHLY and CDR2 is FYNNEI. The CDR3 is made up of 16 amino acids. CDR3 sequence: CASSHPRGGTNEKLFF. CDR3 DNA: TGTGCCAGCAGCCACCCACGGGGAGGGACTAATGAAAAACTGTTTTTT.

J is TRBJ1-2 and V is TRBV4-1; 11 bases are shared with TRBD1. V lost 0 bases, J lost 4 bases, and 4 bases stayed unmatched. Germline lookup yields CDR1 MGHRA and CDR2 YSYEKL. This CDR3 spans 16 amino acids. The CDR3 sequence is CASSQDGTGGLYGYTF. The CDR3 nucleotides read TGCGCCAGCAGCCAAGATGGGACAGGGGGACTCTATGGCTACACCTTC.

The chain employs TRBV30 and TRBJ1-4; 7 bases are shared with TRBD1. V trimming: 8 bases; J trimming: 7 bases; junction bases outside the gene matches: 7. Germline V CDR1 and CDR2: GTSNPN, SVGIG (reference sequence). The CDR3 covers 12 residues. The CDR3 region is CATRGASEKLFF. For the CDR3, the DNA is TGTGCCACCAGGGGGGCAAGTGAAAAACTGTTTTTT. Using reference TRBV30 and TRBJ1-4 for the parts outside the CDR3, the full variable domain is SQTIHQWPATLVQPVGSPLSLECTVEGTSNPNLYWYRQAAGRGLQLLFYSVGIGQISSEVPQNLSASRPQDRQFILSSKKLLLSDSGFYLCATRGASEKLFFGSGTQLSVL.

This rearrangement joins TRBV19 to TRBJ1-1, with D maybe TRBD1 (5 bases). In germline, CDR1 is LNHDA, CDR2 SQIVND (reference sequence). Trimming shortened V by 1 base and J by 5 bases, and 14 bases separated the two germline ends. The CDR3 is made up of 15 amino acids. CDR3 bases: TGTGCCAGTAGTATAGTGGAGGGGCCGGGGACTGAAGCTTTCTTT. Its protein is CASSIVEGPGTEAFF.

The CDR3 DNA reads as TGTGCCACCGGCCCCCCCGCTAGCGAGATCTACGAGCAGTACTTC. It encodes CATGPPASEIYEQYF. The chain couples TRBV6-1 to TRBJ2-7; weak D call: TRBD2 (6 bases). The V gene lost 10 bases and the J gene lost 3 bases, with 22 bases spanning the gap. Per germline, CDR1 MNHNS and CDR2 SASEGT. The CDR3 spans 15 residues.

The V gene is TRBV5-6, the J gene TRBJ2-5; possible D gene TRBD2, 6 bases. The V end was cut by 4 bases, the J end by 5 bases, with 18 bases between. The CDR3 is made up of 15 amino acids. The germline gives CDR1 SGHDT, CDR2 YYEEEE. CDR3 nucleotides: TGTGCCAGCAGCCCATCGGCCTCGGGGGTCGAGACCCAGTACTTC. It codes for CASSPSASGVETQYF.

The rearrangement uses TRBV10-3 and TRBJ1-1; 11 bases agree with TRBD1. Germline values: CDR1 ENHRY, CDR2 SYGVKD. V lost 4 bases, J lost 5 bases, and 9 bases stayed unmatched. The CDR3 loop spans 16 amino acids. The CDR3 sequence is CAISAPTGQGGTEAFF. The CDR3 DNA is TGTGCCATCAGTGCCCCGACGGGACAGGGGGGGACTGAAGCTTTCTTT.

This clone was seen more than once but under ten times. The chain couples TRBV6-1 to TRBJ1-1, with D unresolved. There are 14 residues in the CDR3. Between the trimmed V and J ends, which lost 2 bases and 3 bases, there was a span of 10 bases. CDR1 and CDR2 from the germline V gene are MNHNS and SASEGT. CDR3: CASSEIWADTEAFF. CDR3 sequence (DNA): TGTGCCAGCAGTGAAATCTGGGCTGACACTGAAGCTTTCTTT.

The CDR3 loop is CASRIQSSYNSPLHF. Written as DNA, the CDR3 is TGTGCCAGCAGGATACAGAGCTCCTATAATTCACCCCTCCACTTT. The rearrangement uses TRBV28 and TRBJ1-6; no clear D gene. The V gene's germline CDR1 is MDHEN and CDR2 SYDVKM. This CDR3 is 15 amino acids long. V was trimmed by 6 bases and J by 0 bases, leaving 9 bases between them. The whole variable domain, filled in from reference TRBV28 and TRBJ1-6, reads DVKVTQSSRYLVKRTGEKVFLECVQDMDHENMFWYRQDPGLGLRLIYFSYDVKMKEKGDIPEGYSVSREKKERFSLILESASTNQTSMYLCASRIQSSYNSPLHFGNGTRLTVT.

This chain links TRBV6-5 with TRBJ1-5; no clear D. The V gene's germline CDR1 is MNHEY and CDR2 SVGAGI. The CDR3 covers 14 residues. V was trimmed by 2 bases and J by 5 bases, leaving 10 bases between them. The CDR3 DNA reads TGTGCCAGCAGTTACCGGCAGGCCGATCAGCCCCAGCATTTT. It is translated as CASSYRQADQPQHF.

V and J are TRBV6-6 and TRBJ1-6, with D unresolved. With 0 bases removed from V and 18 bases from J, the gap between germline ends came to 12 bases. The CDR3 consists of 12 residues. CDR1 is MNHNY, CDR2 SVGAGI, per germline (reference sequence). The CDR3 is CASSYSGGIAHF. The CDR3 bases are TGTGCCAGCAGTTACTCTGGCGGCATCGCCCACTTT.

The chain joins TRBV28 to TRBJ1-2; D possibly corresponds to TRBD1 (5 bases). This CDR3 has 15 residues. Germline lookup yields CDR1 MDHEN and CDR2 SYDVKM. Trimming took 2 bases from V and 4 from J, leaving 14 bases between them. The CDR3 DNA reads TGTGCCAGCAGTTTAGATCAGGGCCTGACCTATGGCTACACCTTC. Residues: CASSLDQGLTYGYTF.